The next 6 T cell receptor beta chains were all read from a single sample in a study of T cells in Graves' hyperthyroidism and ophthalmopathy. It was RNA transcripts that yielded the amplified TCR beta CDR3 regions. A set of HTBI primers served as the primers for a first-round RT-PCR of the TCR CDR3. TCRdb reanalysed the multiplex PCR reads using MiXCR and keeps one entry per CDR3 protein. The sample yields about 610,000 distinct CDR3 sequences, around 15% seen once. Sample: blood. All receptors come from a woman aged 40 to 50 with Graves' ophthalmopathy.

V usage is TRBV29-1 and J usage is TRBJ2-3, with a tentative D call TRBD2 (7 bases). V dropped 0 bases and J dropped 2 bases, with 12 bases sitting between them. CDR1 SQVTM and CDR2 ANQGSEA come from the germline V gene. This CDR3 comprises 15 residues. Here the CDR3 reads CSVEDAGAITDTQYF. CDR3 DNA sequence: TGCAGCGTTGAAGATGCGGGGGCCATCACAGATACGCAGTATTTT.

This clonotype has ten or more counts. This chain joins TRBV2 and TRBJ1-6; D not certain. This CDR3 is built from 14 residues. V lost 7 bases and J 9 bases, leaving 16 bases between the germline ends. The germline V gene encodes CDR1 SNHLY and CDR2 FYNNEI. In nucleotides, the CDR3 is TGTGCCAGCACCCTGTCCCCGGGGAGTTCACCCCTCCACTTT. Amino acids: CASTLSPGSSPLHF.

This clonotype was seen repeatedly, ten times or more. The J gene is TRBJ1-1, the V gene TRBV3-1, with D possibly TRBD1 on 6 matching bases. Per the germline V gene, CDR1 is LGHDT and CDR2 is YNNKEL (reference sequence). Trimming removed 5 bases from V and 9 bases from J, with 10 bases in between. This CDR3 region has 11 residues. CDR3 protein: CASSSGQKAFF. DNA for the CDR3: TGTGCCAGCAGCTCAGGACAGAAAGCTTTCTTT.

This clonotype appeared many times. The chain employs TRBV5-1 and TRBJ1-2; the D is unclear. CDR1 SGHRS and CDR2 YFSETQ come from the germline V gene. The V and J ends lost 4 bases and 2 bases respectively, with 12 bases between them. The length of the CDR3 is 14 residues. The CDR3 region is CASSPREGNYGYTF. DNA of the CDR3: TGCGCCAGCAGCCCGCGGGAAGGAAACTATGGCTACACCTTC.

This clonotype was found many times. The V and J genes are TRBV18 and TRBJ1-1; TRBD1 matches 8 bases. Germline CDR1 reads KGHSH; CDR2 reads LQKENI. This CDR3 contains 16 residues. V trimming: 3 bases; J trimming: 1 base; junction bases outside the gene matches: 7. CDR3: CASSPPIGTGNTEAFF. Written as DNA, the CDR3 is TGTGCCAGCTCACCCCCCATAGGGACAGGGAACACTGAAGCTTTCTTT.

This clonotype was detected ten times or more. The chain couples TRBV30 to TRBJ1-5, with TRBD1 as a possible D gene (5 bases). Germline V gene data show CDR1 as GTSNPN and CDR2 as SVGIG (reference sequence). With 3 bases removed from V and 3 bases from J, the gap between germline ends came to 12 bases. The CDR3 is 14 residues long. The chain's CDR3 is CAWSGVGDNQPQHF. The CDR3 region has the DNA TGTGCCTGGAGCGGGGTAGGGGACAATCAGCCCCAGCATTTT.